The text below deals with one T cell receptor beta chain. The data stem from a study of blood T cell repertoires in COVID-19. Study information: From the United States, Italy and Spain came samples of acute and convalescent COVID-19.

Seattle researchers signed up patients amid active infection and tracked them longitudinally. Original handling: Reference gene primer amplification yielded estimated nucleated cell counts. Profiling relied on immunoSEQ multiplex PCR, and the TCRdb table lists in-frame clones only, not all of them. The DNA gave D and trimming, while V, J and clone size come from that table. The profile covers 150,000 to 200,000 clones, with 81% appearing a single time and more than 10% taken by the ten largest. V lost 7 bases to trimming and J lost 0 bases, with 18 bases between them. The V gene's germline CDR1 is LNHDA and CDR2 SQIVND (reference sequence). The CDR3 has 17 amino acids.

This chain uses TRBV19 with TRBJ2-2; tentatively, D is TRBD1 (6 bases). The origin of this receptor is an elderly woman with COVID-19, enrolled during active disease. Sample: peripheral blood. CDR3 sequence: CASTMPLQGANTGELFF. Here the CDR3 DNA reads TGTGCCAGTACCATGCCCCTACAGGGCGCGAACACCGGGGAGCTGTTTTTT.